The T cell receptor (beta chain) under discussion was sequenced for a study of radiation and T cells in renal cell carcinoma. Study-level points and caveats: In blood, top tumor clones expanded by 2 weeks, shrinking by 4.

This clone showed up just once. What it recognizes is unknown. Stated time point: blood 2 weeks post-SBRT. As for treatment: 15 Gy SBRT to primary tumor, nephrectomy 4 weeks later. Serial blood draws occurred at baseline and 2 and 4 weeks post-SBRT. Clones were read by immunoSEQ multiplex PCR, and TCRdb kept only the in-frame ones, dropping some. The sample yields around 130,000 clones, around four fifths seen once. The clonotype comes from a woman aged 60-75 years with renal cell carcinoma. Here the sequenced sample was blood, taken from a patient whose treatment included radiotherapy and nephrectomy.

The CDR3: CASTVSGSYNEQFF. The CDR3, as DNA: TGTGCCAGTACGGTTTCAGGTTCCTACAATGAGCAGTTCTTC. V gene TRBV19 combines with J gene TRBJ2-1; D gene uncertain. CDR3 length equals 14 residues. Germline V lookup: CDR1 LNHDA, CDR2 SQIVND (reference sequence). Trimming left V 7 bases short and J 1 base short, with 11 bases between.